The 5 T cell receptor beta chains below were found in one sample sequenced in a study of T cell changes during pregnancy in multiple sclerosis. Clones were read by immunoSEQ multiplex PCR, and TCRdb kept only the in-frame ones, dropping some. The sample lists about 40,000 clones; just over 90% were seen once. The input for sequencing was CD4+ T cells from peripheral blood mononuclear cells, taken in the third trimester of pregnancy. These TCRs come from a female donor with multiple sclerosis, enrolled in a pregnancy study.

CDR3 nucleotides: TGTGCCAGCAGTTTACTCCAGGACACTGAAGCTTTCTTT. Translation: CASSLLQDTEAFF. The chain employs TRBV27 and TRBJ1-1; D not certain. V lost 2 bases and J lost 3, with 7 bases in between. Germline CDR1 and CDR2: MNHEY and SMNVEV (reference sequence). The CDR3 sequence is 13 residues long.

The chain is built from TRBV7-6 and TRBJ2-2, with TRBD2 identical over 8 bases. V shed 4 bases and J 7 bases; nucleotides not matched to a gene: 11. The germline gives CDR1 SGHVS, CDR2 FNYEAQ. The CDR3 runs to 16 residues. CDR3 bases: TGTGCCAGCAGCTGGGTTTTAAGCGGGAGAGACGGGGAGCTGTTTTTT. Translation gives CASSWVLSGRDGELFF. The full variable domain, completed using reference TRBV7-6 and TRBJ2-2, is GAGVSQSPRYKVTKRGQDVALRCDPISGHVSLYWYRQALGQGPEFLTYFNYEAQQDKSGLPNDRFSAERPEGSISTLTIQRTEQRDSAMYRCASSWVLSGRDGELFFGEGSRLTVL.

The chain uses TRBV6-5 and TRBJ1-2; 7 nucleotides line up with TRBD1. The ends lost 2 bases at V and 8 bases at J; junction bases unmatched: 5. The V gene's germline CDR1 is MNHEY and CDR2 SVGAGI. There are 13 residues in the CDR3. CDR3 protein: CASSYDRAQGYTF. DNA of the CDR3: TGTGCCAGCAGTTACGACAGGGCACAGGGCTACACCTTC.

The chain carries TRBV5-1 and TRBJ1-5, with TRBD1 matching 7 bases. From germline, CDR1 is SGHRS and CDR2 YFSETQ. The CDR3 has 16 amino acids. V was clipped by 5 bases and J by 6 bases; unmatched bases: 14. The CDR3 bases are TGCGCCAGCAGTTTTGGCCGAGGGGGCACGGGTCAGCCCCAGCATTTT. This gives the protein CASSFGRGGTGQPQHF.

The J gene is TRBJ1-2, the V gene TRBV21-1; TRBD1 was called by the table and not checked on the DNA. TRBV21-1 is an annotated pseudogene. This CDR3 region has 19 residues. The CDR3 bases are TGTGCCAGCAGCAAAACCTTGACAGGGAATATGAGGATCGGCTATGGCTACACCTTC. Translating it yields CASSKTLTGNMRIGYGYTF.